Listed below are T cell receptor beta chains from one sample, sequenced in a study of blood T cell repertoires in COVID-19. Using immunoSEQ multiplex PCR, the repertoire was profiled, and TCRdb retains in-frame clones only, with some absent. The data contain 50,000 to 65,000 clones, around 70% of them singletons. Specimen: peripheral blood. The receptor set was obtained from a woman aged 65 to 85 with COVID-19, enrolled during active disease. The CDR3 runs from the conserved cysteine through the conserved F or W. The D gene is left open where the match is weak. Clone size is given for some rows only: seen once, a few or many times, or a class if the clone is expanded.

>TRBV11-2|TRBD1|TRBJ1-1|.
TGTGCCAGCAGCTTAGGCCCCAGGGGGGCCACTGAAGCTTTCTTT
CASSLGPRGATEAFF
>TRBV27|.|TRBJ1-2|.
TGTGCCAGTAGAAAAGGACGGGAAACTTCCTATGGCTACACCTTC
CASRKGRETSYGYTF
>TRBV9|TRBD1|TRBJ1-1|.
TGTGCCAGCAACCACGGGACAGGTGAAGCTTTCTTT
CASNHGTGEAFF
>TRBV7-8|.|TRBJ2-1|.
TGTGCCAGCAGCCCCCTATTCGGGGCGGGGGCCAATGAGCAGTTCTTC
CASSPLFGAGANEQFF
>TRBV27|.|TRBJ1-1|few
TGTGCCAGCCTCCTCTTCGCGGGAGGCGCTGAAGCTTTCTTT
CASLLFAGGAEAFF
>TRBV7-6|.|TRBJ1-5|.
TGTGCCAGCAGCTCCCAGTATAGCAATCAGCCCCAGCATTTT
CASSSQYSNQPQHF
>TRBV27|.|TRBJ2-3|.
TGTGCCAGCAGGCAACAGGGTAGCACAGATACGCAGTATTTT
CASRQQGSTDTQYF
>TRBV1|.|TRBJ2-1|.
TGCACCAGCAGCCAGGCCGAACACTTCCGGGACAGGGGGCACAATGAGCAGTTCTTC
CTSSQAEHFRDRGHNEQFF
>TRBV14|.|TRBJ1-5|.
TGTGCCAGCAGCCAACTCGACGGGCAGCCCCAGCATTTT
CASSQLDGQPQHF
>TRBV10-3|TRBD2|TRBJ2-2|.
TGTGCCACTACCCGGACTAGCGGGAGTGGGACCGGGGAGCTGTTTTTT
CATTRTSGSGTGELFF
>TRBV27|.|TRBJ2-1|.
TGTGCCAGCAGTTTATCGGGGAGGGGACACCTTCCCTATGAGCAGTTCTTC
CASSLSGRGHLPYEQFF
>TRBV11-2|.|TRBJ1-1|few
TGTGCCAGCACCGTGGCAGGGAAGGGGAACACTGAAGCTTTCTTT
CASTVAGKGNTEAFF
>TRBV6-5|TRBD2|TRBJ2-1|few
TGTGCCAGCAGACCGTTCGGGGGGGTAAATGAGCAGTTCTTC
CASRPFGGVNEQFF
>TRBV6-6|.|TRBJ2-7|.
TGTGCCAGCAGCCCAAGGGCAGACAGCAGTTACGAGCAGTACTTC
CASSPRADSSYEQYF
>TRBV4-3|.|TRBJ2-7|.
TGCGCCAGCAGCCCCCCCGGGGTATTGGAGGGGGCTGACGAGCAGTACTTC
CASSPPGVLEGADEQYF
>TRBV24-1|.|TRBJ1-5|few
TGTGCCACCAGCCCAGCAGAGGCAGGCAATCAGCCCCAGCATTTT
CATSPAEAGNQPQHF
>TRBV12-5|.|TRBJ2-3|.
TGTGCTAGTGGTCCAGGGGACAGCACAGATACGCAGTATTTT
CASGPGDSTDTQYF
>TRBV6-2/TRBV6-3|TRBD1|TRBJ1-2|.
TGTGCCAGCAGTCGACAGGGCGACTATGGCTACACCTTC
CASSRQGDYGYTF
>TRBV7-3|.|TRBJ2-6|many
TGTGCCAGCAGCTTCACAGGCATCTCTGGGGCCAACGTCCTGACTTTC
CASSFTGISGANVLTF
>TRBV5-1|TRBD2|TRBJ2-1|few
TGCGCCAGCAGCTCGGGACTAGCGGGGGGCCCCAGGTACAATGAGCAGTTCTTC
CASSSGLAGGPRYNEQFF
>TRBV11-3|.|TRBJ2-1|once
TGTGCCAGCAGCTTTTCCCTCTCCTACAATGAGCAGTTCTTC
CASSFSLSYNEQFF
>TRBV29-1|TRBD1|TRBJ1-6|.
TGCAGCGTCGGTGACAGGGTGGATTTACCCCTCCACTTT
CSVGDRVDLPLHF
>TRBV19|.|TRBJ2-2|.
TGTGCCACCTCCCCCCAGGTCCCGTCTCCGAACACCGGGGAGCTGTTTTTT
CATSPQVPSPNTGELFF
>TRBV19|.|TRBJ2-1|.
TGTGCCAGTAGTATAGGAACTAGGGATGGGGAGCAGTTCTTC
CASSIGTRDGEQFF
>TRBV27|.|TRBJ2-5|.
TGTGCCAGCAGACGAGCAAACCAAGAGACCCAGTACTTC
CASRRANQETQYF
>TRBV7-9|.|TRBJ1-1|.
TGTGCCAGCAGCTTAACGGCGGTGGACACTGAAGCTTTCTTT
CASSLTAVDTEAFF
>TRBV6-5|.|TRBJ1-1|few
TGTGCCAGCAGGAGGCAGGGTGGCACTGAAGCTTTCTTT
CASRRQGGTEAFF
>TRBV2|.|TRBJ2-2|.
TGTGCCAGCAGAGAAGGAGACAGGACTACCGGGGAGCTGTTTTTT
CASREGDRTTGELFF
>TRBV5-1|TRBD2|TRBJ2-7|.
TGCGCCAGCAGGGTGGGACTAGCCTACGAGCAGTACTTC
CASRVGLAYEQYF
>TRBV25-1|.|TRBJ1-1|medium-sized
TGTGCCAGCAGTGGGAGTAAAAACACTGAAGCTTTCTTT
CASSGSKNTEAFF
>TRBV3-1/TRBV3-2|TRBD2|TRBJ2-5|.
TGTGCCAGCAGCCAGACCCAGACTAGCTTCGTAGGGTACTTC
CASSQTQTSFVGYF
>TRBV28|TRBD1|TRBJ1-2|.
TGTGCCAGCAGTTTGCTGACAGGGCGTTGGGGCTACACCTTC
CASSLLTGRWGYTF
>TRBV15|TRBD1|TRBJ2-1|.
TGTGCCACCAGCAGAGACCGGGACAGGAGGTACAATGAGCAGTTCTTC
CATSRDRDRRYNEQFF
>TRBV5-4|TRBD1|TRBJ1-1|.
TGTGCCAGCAGCCCGGAGTTTAGGGGACAGGGCCGGACGGAAGCTTTCTTT
CASSPEFRGQGRTEAFF
>TRBV5-1|TRBD1|TRBJ2-7|few
TGCGCCAGCAGAACCGGGACAGGGGGGGAGCAGTACTTC
CASRTGTGGEQYF
>TRBV19|.|TRBJ1-1|.
TGTGCCAGTAGTATAGGGGGGCAAGAGGCTGAAGCTTTCTTT
CASSIGGQEAEAFF
>TRBV27|.|TRBJ2-3|.
TGTGCCAGCATCACCTCGGGAGCTGGGGGTGTAGATACGCAGTATTTT
CASITSGAGGVDTQYF
>TRBV7-9|TRBD1|TRBJ1-5|few
TGTGCCAGCAGCGCAGCCGGGACAGGGACGCACCAGCCCCAGCATTTT
CASSAAGTGTHQPQHF
>TRBV7-9|.|TRBJ2-3|.
TGTGCCAGCAGCTTTTCCGGTAACACAGATACGCAGTATTTT
CASSFSGNTDTQYF
>TRBV7-9|.|TRBJ1-4|.
TGTGCCAGCAGCTTAGGTGGGGCACCTTCGGGTGAAAAACTGTTTTTT
CASSLGGAPSGEKLFF
>TRBV19|TRBD2|TRBJ2-1|.
TGTGCCAGTAGTATAGACCGGGAGGGCCCTCACGGTGAGCAGTTCTTC
CASSIDREGPHGEQFF
>TRBV7-9|.|TRBJ2-1|.
TGTGCCAGCAGCTCCGATTCGCCAGGAAGATCTTACAATGAGCAGTTCTTC
CASSSDSPGRSYNEQFF
>TRBV15|.|TRBJ2-1|.
TGTGCCACCAGCAGACGAATGGGGGGTGGGAGCTCCTACAATGAGCAGTTCTTC
CATSRRMGGGSSYNEQFF
>TRBV11-2|.|TRBJ1-1|.
TGTGCCAGCAGAACAGGGCCCGGTGAAGCTTTCTTT
CASRTGPGEAFF
>TRBV29-1|.|TRBJ1-4|few
TGCAGCGCTCGGGGTCAAATGGGTGAAAAACTGTTTTTT
CSARGQMGEKLFF
>TRBV18|TRBD2|TRBJ2-3|.
TGTGCCAGCTCTCCAGGGACTAGCGGGAGCTCAGATACGCAGTATTTT
CASSPGTSGSSDTQYF
>TRBV6-5|TRBD1|TRBJ1-2|.
TGTGCCAGCAGTCAGGGGACAGGGGGGACTGGCTACACCTTC
CASSQGTGGTGYTF
>TRBV15|.|TRBJ1-1|many
TGTGCCACCAGCAGAGGGACAGTACTTATGAACACTGAAGCTTTCTTT
CATSRGTVLMNTEAFF
>TRBV5-6|.|TRBJ1-2|few
TGTGCCAGCAGTACAGGACAGCCTAGGGCTTATGGCTACACCTTC
CASSTGQPRAYGYTF
>TRBV12-3/TRBV12-4|TRBD1|TRBJ1-1|.
TGTGCCAGCAGTGCAGGGGGGAACACTGAAGCTTTCTTT
CASSAGGNTEAFF
>TRBV19|TRBD1|TRBJ2-7|.
TGTGCCAGTAGTATGGGACAGGCCTTTACCTACGAGCAGTACTTC
CASSMGQAFTYEQYF
>TRBV9|TRBD2|TRBJ2-5|.
TGTGCCAGCAGCGCAGACGGGGGGGGCTGGGAGACCCAGTACTTC
CASSADGGGWETQYF
>TRBV6-5|TRBD1|TRBJ1-5|few
TGTGCCAGCAGACCAGGGGGCAGTCAGCCCCAGCATTTT
CASRPGGSQPQHF
>TRBV10-3|TRBD2|TRBJ2-3|.
TGTGCCATCAGTGATCTAGCGGACACAGATACGCAGTATTTT
CAISDLADTDTQYF
>TRBV6-2/TRBV6-3|.|TRBJ1-1|.
TGTGCCAGCAGTTACCCCGGACAGACTGAAGCTTTCTTT
CASSYPGQTEAFF
>TRBV6-2/TRBV6-3|.|TRBJ1-2|.
TGTGCCAGCAGTTACATTCAGGATTCCCCTAATGGCTACACCTTC
CASSYIQDSPNGYTF
>TRBV28|.|TRBJ1-1|.
TGTGCCAGCAGCCCGTCGACAAAGAGATATGAAGCTTTCTTT
CASSPSTKRYEAFF